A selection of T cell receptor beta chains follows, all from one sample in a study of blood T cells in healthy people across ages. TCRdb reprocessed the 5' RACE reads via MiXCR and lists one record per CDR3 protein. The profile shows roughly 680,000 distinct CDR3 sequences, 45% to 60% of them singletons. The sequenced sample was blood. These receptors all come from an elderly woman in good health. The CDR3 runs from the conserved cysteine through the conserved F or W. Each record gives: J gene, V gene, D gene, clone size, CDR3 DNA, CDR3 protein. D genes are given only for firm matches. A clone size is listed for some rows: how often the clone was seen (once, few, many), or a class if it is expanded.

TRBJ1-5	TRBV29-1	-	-	TGCAGCGTTTCACGGGACGGCTATCGGCCCCAGCATTTT	CSVSRDGYRPQHF
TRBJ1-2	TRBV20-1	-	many	TGCAGTGCTAGAGACGCATCCCAAATATCCAGGGTTGGCTACACCTTC	CSARDASQISRVGYTF
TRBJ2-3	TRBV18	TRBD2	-	TGTGCCAGCTCACTTAGCGGGGAGAGCACAGATACGCAGTATTTT	CASSLSGESTDTQYF
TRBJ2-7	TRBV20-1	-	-	TGCAGTGCTAGGAGTCAAGGGCACCCTCAAACTCCTGGGGCCTACGAGCAGTACTTC	CSARSQGHPQTPGAYEQYF
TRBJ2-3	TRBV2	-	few	TGTGCCAGCAGTGAAGAGTTAGGCACAGATACGCAGTATTTT	CASSEELGTDTQYF
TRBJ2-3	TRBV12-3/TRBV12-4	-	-	TGTGCCAGCAGAGCCAGGCGACCTCAAACTAGCACAGATACGCAGTATTTT	CASRARRPQTSTDTQYF
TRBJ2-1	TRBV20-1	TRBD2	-	TGCAGTGCTAGACTAGCGGGGGAGAAGAACAATGAGCAGTTCTTC	CSARLAGEKNNEQFF
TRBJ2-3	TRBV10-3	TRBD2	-	TGTGCCATCAGTGAAGAGCGGGGAGGCACAGATACGCAGTATTTT	CAISEERGGTDTQYF
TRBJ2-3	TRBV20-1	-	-	TGCAGTGCTAGAGATCTCTTGCTGGATACGCAGTATTTT	CSARDLLLDTQYF
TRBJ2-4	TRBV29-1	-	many	TGCAGCGTTGTTAGGAGCAGAGGGAGTTACATTCAGTACTTC	CSVVRSRGSYIQYF
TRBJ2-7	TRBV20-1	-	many	TGCAGTGCTAGAGAGACTAGAGACTACGAGCAGTACTTC	CSARETRDYEQYF
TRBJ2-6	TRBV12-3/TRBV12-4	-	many	TGTGCCAGCAGTTTAAGACCTGCCAAGGGTGAGGTCCTGACTTTC	CASSLRPAKGEVLTF
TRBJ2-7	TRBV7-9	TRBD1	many	TGTGCCAGCAGGGCGGGACAGGGTAACGACGAGCAGTACTTC	CASRAGQGNDEQYF
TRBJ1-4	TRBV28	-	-	TGTGCCAGCAGTTTTGCGGGGCTGAATGAAAAACTGTTTTTT	CASSFAGLNEKLFF
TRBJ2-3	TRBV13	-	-	TGTGCCAGCGGGACTGTAACTACTAGCACAGATACGCAGTATTTT	CASGTVTTSTDTQYF
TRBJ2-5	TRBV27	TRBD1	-	TGTGCCAGCAGTTGGACAGGGACAGAGACCCGGTACTTC	CASSWTGTETRYF
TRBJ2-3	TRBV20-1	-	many	TGCAGTGCTAGAGATATAGAGGGGAGCCGCACAGATACGCAGTATTTT	CSARDIEGSRTDTQYF
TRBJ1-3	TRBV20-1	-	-	TGCAGTGCTAGCCCCATTGGGGTGGCTGGAAACACCATATATTTT	CSASPIGVAGNTIYF
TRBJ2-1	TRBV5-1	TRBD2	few	TGCGCCAGCAGCTTGGACCCTAGCGGGATTGGGAATGAGCAGTTCTTC	CASSLDPSGIGNEQFF
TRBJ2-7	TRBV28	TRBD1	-	TGTGCCAGCAGTCCTGGAGACAGGGTGAGCTACGAGCAGTACTTC	CASSPGDRVSYEQYF
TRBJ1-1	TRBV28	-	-	TGTGCCAGCTCTTTCGGAGGGGTGCGTGCTTTCTTT	CASSFGGVRAFF
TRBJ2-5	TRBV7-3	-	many	TGTGCCAGCAGCTTCGGCCCTCAAGAGACCCAGTACTTC	CASSFGPQETQYF
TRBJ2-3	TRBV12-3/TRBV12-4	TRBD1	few	TGTGCCAGCAGCGGTACGACAGGGAGAGCAGATATGCAGTATTTT	CASSGTTGRADMQYF
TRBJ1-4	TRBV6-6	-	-	TGTGCCAGCAGTGCCCCCCAGCCTGAAAAACTGTTTTTT	CASSAPQPEKLFF
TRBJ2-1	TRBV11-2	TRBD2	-	TGTGCCAGCAGCGGAATAGCGGGGGGAGACAATGAGCAGTTCTTC	CASSGIAGGDNEQFF
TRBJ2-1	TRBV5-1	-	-	TGCGCCAGCAAGAGAGTCTATGAGCAGTTCTTC	CASKRVYEQFF
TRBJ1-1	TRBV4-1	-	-	TGCGCCAGCAGCCGGGCTAGGGGGATGAACACTGAAGCTTTCTTT	CASSRARGMNTEAFF
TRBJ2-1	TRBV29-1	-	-	TGCAGCGTTCCCCACCGGGTCCAAGACAATGAGCAGTTCTTC	CSVPHRVQDNEQFF
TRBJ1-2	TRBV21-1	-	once	TGTGCCAGCAGCGACAGGACAGAATTGAACTATGGCTACACCTTC	CASSDRTELNYGYTF
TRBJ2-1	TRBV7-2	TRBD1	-	TGTGCCAGCAGCTTAGGACCCGACAGGGGGCTGTACAATGAGCAGTTCTTC	CASSLGPDRGLYNEQFF
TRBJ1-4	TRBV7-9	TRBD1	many	TGTGCCAGCAGCTCGACAGGGAAGGGACACGAAAAACTGTTTTTT	CASSSTGKGHEKLFF
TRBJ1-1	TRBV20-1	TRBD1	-	TGCAGTGCTGGATCCAGGGGGCAGGTCACCCAAGCTTTCTTT	CSAGSRGQVTQAFF
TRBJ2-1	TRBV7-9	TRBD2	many	TGTGCCAGCAGCCTAAAGACTAGCCACAATGAGCAGTTCTTC	CASSLKTSHNEQFF
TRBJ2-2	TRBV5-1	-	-	TGCGCCGGCAGCCCGGGAACGAGGTCACACACCGGGGAGCTGTTTTTT	CAGSPGTRSHTGELFF
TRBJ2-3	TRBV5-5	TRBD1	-	TGTGCCAGCAGCAGAGCCGGGACAGGGAGCGCAGATACGCAGTATTTT	CASSRAGTGSADTQYF
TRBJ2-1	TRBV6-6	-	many	TGTGCCAGCATTCGGGGAGCCCAATACAATGAGCAGTTCTTC	CASIRGAQYNEQFF
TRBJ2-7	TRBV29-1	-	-	TGCAGCGTTGATGGGGACGGGGTACACGAGCAGTACTTC	CSVDGDGVHEQYF
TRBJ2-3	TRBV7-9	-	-	TGTGCCAGCAGCTTAGTCCGTGGGGTGGGAGATACGCAGTATTTT	CASSLVRGVGDTQYF
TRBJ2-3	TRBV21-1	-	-	TGTGCCAGCAGCTCACGCTTAGGGGCAGATACGCAGTATTTT	CASSSRLGADTQYF
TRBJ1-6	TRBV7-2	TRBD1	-	TGTGCCAGCAGCTTAATGAGGACAGGCAATAATTCACCCCTCCACTTT	CASSLMRTGNNSPLHF
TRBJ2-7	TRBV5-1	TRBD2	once	TGCGCCAGCAGCTTGGCGGTGGGGGGGAACTACGAGCAGTACTTC	CASSLAVGGNYEQYF
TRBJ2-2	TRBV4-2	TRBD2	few	TGTGCCAGCAGCCAAGGAGTGGGCAGCGGGAGATTGGTCGGGGAGCTGTTTTTT	CASSQGVGSGRLVGELFF
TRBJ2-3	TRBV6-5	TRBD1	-	TGTGCCAGCAGCAGGGGACAGGGTTATAGCACAGATACGCAGTATTTT	CASSRGQGYSTDTQYF
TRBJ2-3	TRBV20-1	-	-	TGCAGTGCTACTAGCTTAGGGACTCCCAAGAACACAGATACGCAGTATTTT	CSATSLGTPKNTDTQYF
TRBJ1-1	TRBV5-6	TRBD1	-	TGTGCCAGCAGCTGGGACAGGGGGCGCCGGACTGAAGCTTTCTTT	CASSWDRGRRTEAFF
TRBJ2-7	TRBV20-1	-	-	TGCAGTGCTAGAGATTCGCGGGGGCGCTACGAGCAGTACTTC	CSARDSRGRYEQYF